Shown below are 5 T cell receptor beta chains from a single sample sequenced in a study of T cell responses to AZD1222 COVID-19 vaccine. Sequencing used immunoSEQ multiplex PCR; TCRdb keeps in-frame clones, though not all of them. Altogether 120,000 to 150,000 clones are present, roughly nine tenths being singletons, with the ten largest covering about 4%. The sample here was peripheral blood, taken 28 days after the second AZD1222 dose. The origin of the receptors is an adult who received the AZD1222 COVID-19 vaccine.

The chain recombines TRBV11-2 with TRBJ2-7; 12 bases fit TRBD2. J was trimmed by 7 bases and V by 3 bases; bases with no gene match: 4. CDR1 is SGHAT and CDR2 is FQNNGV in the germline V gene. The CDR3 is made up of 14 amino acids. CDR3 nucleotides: TGTGCCAGCAGCTTGACTAGCGGGAGTGGGGAGCAGTACTTC. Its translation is CASSLTSGSGEQYF.

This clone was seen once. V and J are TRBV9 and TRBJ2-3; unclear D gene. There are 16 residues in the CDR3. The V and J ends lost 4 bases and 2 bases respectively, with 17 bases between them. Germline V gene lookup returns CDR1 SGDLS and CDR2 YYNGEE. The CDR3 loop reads CASSPLLGIITDTQYF. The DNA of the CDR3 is TGTGCCAGCAGCCCTCTTCTTGGGATCATCACAGATACGCAGTATTTT. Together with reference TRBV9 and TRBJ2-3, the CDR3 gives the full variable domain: DSGVTQTPKHLITATGQRVTLRCSPRSGDLSVYWYQQSLDQGLQFLIQYYNGEERAKGNILERFSAQQFPDLHSELNLSSLELGDSALYFCASSPLLGIITDTQYFGPGTRLTVL.

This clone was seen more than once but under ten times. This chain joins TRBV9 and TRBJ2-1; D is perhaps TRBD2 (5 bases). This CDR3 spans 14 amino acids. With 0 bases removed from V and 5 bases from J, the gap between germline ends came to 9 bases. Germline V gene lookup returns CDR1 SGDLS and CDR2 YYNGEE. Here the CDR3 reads CASSVVDFHNEQFF. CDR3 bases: TGTGCCAGCAGCGTAGTGGACTTTCACAATGAGCAGTTCTTC.

This chain's CDR3 is CASSLFGGPTEAFF. In DNA form, the CDR3 reads TGTGCCAGCAGCCTCTTTGGGGGCCCCACTGAAGCTTTCTTT. The chain couples TRBV7-9 to TRBJ1-1; D may be TRBD1 (6 bases). Germline V CDR1 and CDR2: SEHNR, FQNEAQ (reference sequence). Trimming left V 5 bases short and J 4 bases short, with 14 bases between. The CDR3 loop spans 14 amino acids.

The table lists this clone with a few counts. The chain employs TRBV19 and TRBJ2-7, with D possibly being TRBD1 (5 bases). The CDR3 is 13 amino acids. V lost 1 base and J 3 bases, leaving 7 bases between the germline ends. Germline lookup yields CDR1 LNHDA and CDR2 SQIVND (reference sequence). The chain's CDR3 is CASSIGQNYEQYF. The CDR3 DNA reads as TGTGCCAGTAGTATAGGACAGAACTACGAGCAGTACTTC.